This is a list of T cell receptor beta chains from one sample in a study of blood T cell repertoires in COVID-19. Repertoires were generated with immunoSEQ multiplex PCR, while TCRdb's copy carries only in-frame clones and drops some. Among more than 200,000 clones, roughly 84% were seen once, and the ten largest hold about 1.4%. Sequenced material: peripheral blood. The receptors derive from a woman aged 40-49 years who had recovered from COVID-19. Each CDR3 is given with its conserved first and last residue. Each record gives: clone size, J gene, V gene, CDR3 protein. A clone size is listed for some rows: how often the clone was seen (once, few, many), or a class if it is expanded.

clone size: NA; J gene: TRBJ1-5; V gene: TRBV2; CDR3 protein: CASRIRGGNQPQHF
clone size: once; J gene: TRBJ1-3; V gene: TRBV29-1; CDR3 protein: CSAEGQGDRGNTIYF
clone size: NA; J gene: TRBJ1-2; V gene: TRBV27; CDR3 protein: CASSLNGGYGYTF
clone size: NA; J gene: TRBJ2-5; V gene: TRBV10-3; CDR3 protein: CAISPNYEETQYF
clone size: NA; J gene: TRBJ1-3; V gene: TRBV7-9; CDR3 protein: CASSPGQKTGNTIYF
clone size: NA; J gene: TRBJ1-2; V gene: TRBV7-9; CDR3 protein: CASSLVQGYGYTF
clone size: NA; J gene: TRBJ1-3; V gene: TRBV5-5; CDR3 protein: CASSSSSGNTIYF
clone size: once; J gene: TRBJ2-7; V gene: TRBV11-3; CDR3 protein: CASSLDRGSSSYEQYF
clone size: NA; J gene: TRBJ2-3; V gene: TRBV19; CDR3 protein: CASSKLPTEFTDTQYF
clone size: once; J gene: TRBJ1-5; V gene: TRBV18; CDR3 protein: CASSPDREQPQHF
clone size: few; J gene: TRBJ1-5; V gene: TRBV30; CDR3 protein: CAWSVEGGQPQHF
clone size: NA; J gene: TRBJ1-2; V gene: TRBV29-1; CDR3 protein: CSQRMGGANYGYTF
clone size: many; J gene: TRBJ1-5; V gene: TRBV18; CDR3 protein: CASSQKRQGLGNQPQHF
clone size: few; J gene: TRBJ2-3; V gene: TRBV3-1/TRBV3-2; CDR3 protein: CASSQERGGSTDTQYF
clone size: NA; J gene: TRBJ1-1; V gene: TRBV6-4; CDR3 protein: CASSDRANTEAFF
clone size: NA; J gene: TRBJ1-1; V gene: TRBV5-1; CDR3 protein: CASSLLSGGAYTEAFF
clone size: NA; J gene: TRBJ2-7; V gene: TRBV5-6; CDR3 protein: CASSWDRDEQYF
clone size: NA; J gene: TRBJ2-6; V gene: TRBV5-1; CDR3 protein: CASSPKGLSGANVLTF
clone size: NA; J gene: TRBJ2-1; V gene: TRBV7-9; CDR3 protein: CASSHGPNEQFF
clone size: NA; J gene: TRBJ2-1; V gene: TRBV6-2/TRBV6-3; CDR3 protein: CASSYSRPSGSYEQFF
clone size: NA; J gene: TRBJ2-3; V gene: TRBV4-2; CDR3 protein: CASSQSGGATFRAQYF
clone size: NA; J gene: TRBJ2-3; V gene: TRBV28; CDR3 protein: CASSLWTSGQSTDTQYF
clone size: NA; J gene: TRBJ2-7; V gene: TRBV7-9; CDR3 protein: CASSPRSGDHYEQYF
clone size: NA; J gene: TRBJ1-3; V gene: TRBV19; CDR3 protein: CASSMSGVKSGNTIYF
clone size: NA; J gene: TRBJ2-7; V gene: TRBV5-1; CDR3 protein: CASSLGVGLGYEQYF
clone size: NA; J gene: TRBJ2-7; V gene: TRBV28; CDR3 protein: CASRMGQETYEQYF
clone size: NA; J gene: TRBJ1-2; V gene: TRBV6-5; CDR3 protein: CASSTGTANDYGYTF
clone size: NA; J gene: TRBJ1-1; V gene: TRBV6-5; CDR3 protein: CASRRLDRGDTEAFF
clone size: NA; J gene: TRBJ1-4; V gene: TRBV12-5; CDR3 protein: CASGLVPGQGKVVRREKLFF
clone size: NA; J gene: TRBJ1-2; V gene: TRBV7-8; CDR3 protein: CASSLGQTNYGYTF
clone size: NA; J gene: TRBJ1-6; V gene: TRBV6-5; CDR3 protein: CATRRGKGSPLHF
clone size: NA; J gene: TRBJ2-7; V gene: TRBV7-6; CDR3 protein: CASSSPLAESSYEQYF
clone size: once; J gene: TRBJ2-3; V gene: TRBV7-7; CDR3 protein: CASSLGGGGTQYF
clone size: NA; J gene: TRBJ2-1; V gene: TRBV7-2; CDR3 protein: CASSLVLRDNEQFF
clone size: NA; J gene: TRBJ2-7; V gene: TRBV19; CDR3 protein: CASSIAHSLNSYEQYF